What follows is one T cell receptor (beta chain) and its context. The antigen is not known. This sample is part of a study of T cell repertoires in cytomegalovirus infection. In the study overall: The authors used CMV epitopes that were HLA-C-restricted (recently identified) and HLA-B-restricted (well studied). A matching HLA type, together with CMV infection, was signaled by public TCR beta signatures. Study outcomes and limitations: The ex vivo response was dominated by HLA-C-restricted CMV-specific TCR beta clonotypes. There were carriers of CMV plus the relevant HLA, and cumulative public TCR beta family frequency identified them.

TCRdb used MiXCR to reprocess the reads, holding one entry per CDR3 protein. Of 550,000 to 850,000 distinct CDR3 sequences listed, around 35% were seen once; the top ten hold 15% to 20%. Germline V gene data show CDR1 as LNHNV and CDR2 as YYDKDF (reference sequence). The trim removed 1 base at V and 8 bases at J, leaving 4 bases unmatched. The CDR3 is 14 amino acids. The chain employs TRBV15 and TRBJ1-4, with 7 nucleotides matching TRBD1. Sequencing used cultured PBMCs, obtained from culture after CMV antigen stimulation. This sequence was found in a human donor in good health (CMV status not recorded). Some clones in this sample may be carry-over from other donors' samples. CDR3 bases: TGTGCCACCAGCAGAGCCCCCAGGGGGGAAAAACTGTTTTTT. It encodes CATSRAPRGEKLFF.